The source of this T cell receptor (beta chain) is a study of blood T cell repertoires in COVID-19. About the research overall: The origin of the acute and convalescent COVID-19 samples was the United States, Italy and Spain. T cells, B-cell-depleted T cells, or PBMCs supplied cDNA or gDNA.

Original processing notes: It was from reference gene primer amplification that nucleated cell counts were estimated. Clones were read by immunoSEQ multiplex PCR, and TCRdb kept only the in-frame ones, dropping some. The V and J calls and clone size come from that table; D and trimming were worked out from the DNA. The sample has 250,000 to 350,000 clones, about 90% seen once. The CDR3 has 15 residues. Trimming at V came to 3 bases and at J to 3 bases, leaving 6 bases not matched to a gene. Germline V lookup: CDR1 SGHDT, CDR2 YYEEEE. The chain combines TRBV5-6 with TRBJ2-3, with TRBD2 identical over 8 bases. Sequencing was performed on peripheral blood. The receptor's source is a woman in her 50s who had recovered from COVID-19. The CDR3 reads CASSWRRGATDTQYF. CDR3 nucleotide sequence: TGTGCCAGCAGCTGGAGGCGGGGGGCGACAGATACGCAGTATTTT. Looking up the rest from reference TRBV5-6 and TRBJ2-3 gives the full variable domain: DAGVTQSPTHLIKTRGQQVTLRCSPKSGHDTVSWYQQALGQGPQFIFQYYEEEERQRGNFPDRFSGHQFPNYSSELNVNALLLGDSALYLCASSWRRGATDTQYFGPGTRLTVL.